This T cell receptor beta chain is drawn from a study of CD8 T cells in ankylosing spondylitis. The V end was cut by 8 bases, the J end by 1 base, with 6 bases between. The CDR3 is 11 amino acids. The V gene's germline CDR1 is MDHEN and CDR2 SYDVKM. TCRdb itself ran the 5' RACE reads through MiXCR, one entry per CDR3 protein. The sample includes about 250,000 distinct CDR3 sequences, roughly 32% of them seen just once. The sample consisted of blood, either unsorted or a sorted T cell fraction (not recorded which). This TCR came from a male donor with ankylosing spondylitis or in good health (not recorded which). The rearrangement uses TRBV28 and TRBJ2-7; possibly TRBD2 for D (6 bases). The DNA for the CDR3 is TGTGCCAGCGGAGGGTCCTACGAGCAGTACTTC. This encodes CASGGSYEQYF.